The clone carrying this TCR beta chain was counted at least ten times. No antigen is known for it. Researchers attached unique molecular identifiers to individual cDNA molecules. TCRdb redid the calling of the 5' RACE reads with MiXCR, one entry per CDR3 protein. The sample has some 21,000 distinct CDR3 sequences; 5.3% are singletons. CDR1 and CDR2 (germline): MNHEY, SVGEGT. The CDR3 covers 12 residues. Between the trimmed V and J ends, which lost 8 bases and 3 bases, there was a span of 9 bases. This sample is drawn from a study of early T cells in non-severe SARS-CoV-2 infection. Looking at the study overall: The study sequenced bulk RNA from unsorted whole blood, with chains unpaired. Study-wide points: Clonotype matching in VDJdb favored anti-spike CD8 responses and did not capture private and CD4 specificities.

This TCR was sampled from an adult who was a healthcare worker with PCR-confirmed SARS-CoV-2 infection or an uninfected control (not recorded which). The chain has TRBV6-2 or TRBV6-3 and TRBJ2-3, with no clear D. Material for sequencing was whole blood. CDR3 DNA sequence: TGTGCCAGCTCTGTGCGTACAGATACGCAGTATTTT. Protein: CASSVRTDTQYF.